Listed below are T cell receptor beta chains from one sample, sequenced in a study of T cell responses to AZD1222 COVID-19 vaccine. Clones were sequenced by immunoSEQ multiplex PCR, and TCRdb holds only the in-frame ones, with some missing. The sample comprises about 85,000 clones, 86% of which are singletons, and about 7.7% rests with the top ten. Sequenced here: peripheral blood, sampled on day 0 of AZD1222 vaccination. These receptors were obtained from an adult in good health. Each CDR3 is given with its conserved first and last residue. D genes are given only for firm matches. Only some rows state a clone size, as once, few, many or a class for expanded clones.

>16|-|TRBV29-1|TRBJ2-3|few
TGCAGCGTTGTCACCCCCGCCCGGACCTTTGGAGATACGCAGTATTTT
CSVVTPARTFGDTQYF
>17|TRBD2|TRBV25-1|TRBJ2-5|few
TGTGCCAGCAGTGGGGAGGGACTAGCGGGTATTAAAGAGACCCAGTACTTC
CASSGEGLAGIKETQYF
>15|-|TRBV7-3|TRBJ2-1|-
TGTGCCAGCAGCTTAAGTAGCGGTCCCTACAATGAGCAGTTCTTC
CASSLSSGPYNEQFF
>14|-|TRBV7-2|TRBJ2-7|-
TGTGCCAGCAGCTTATCGGTAGGAGGATACGAGCAGTACTTC
CASSLSVGGYEQYF
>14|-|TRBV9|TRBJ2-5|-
TGTGCCAGCAGCCCCGGGACCGAACAAGAGACCCAGTACTTC
CASSPGTEQETQYF
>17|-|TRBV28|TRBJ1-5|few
TGTGCCAGCAGTTTACTAGTGACAGGAATTAGCAATCAGCCCCAGCATTTT
CASSLLVTGISNQPQHF
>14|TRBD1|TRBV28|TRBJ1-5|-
TGTGCCAGCAGTTCGGGACAGACTAATCAGCCCCAGCATTTT
CASSSGQTNQPQHF
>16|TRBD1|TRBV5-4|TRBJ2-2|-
TGTGCCAGCAGCCCGGGGGGACAGGGGGTCACCGGGGAGCTGTTTTTT
CASSPGGQGVTGELFF
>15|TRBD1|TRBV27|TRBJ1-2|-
TGTGCCAGCAGTACAAACGACAGGGCTGACTATGGCTACACCTTC
CASSTNDRADYGYTF
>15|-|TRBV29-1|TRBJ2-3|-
TGCAGCGTGCGGGGTACTAGCCTTAGCACAGATACGCAGTATTTT
CSVRGTSLSTDTQYF
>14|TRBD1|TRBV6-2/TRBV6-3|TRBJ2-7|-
TGTGCCAGCAGCCATCCAGGGGGCCTCTACGAGCAGTACTTC
CASSHPGGLYEQYF
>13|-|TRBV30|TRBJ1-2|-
TGTGCCTGGAGTGTAAAGGCCCTAGGAGGCTACACCTTC
CAWSVKALGGYTF
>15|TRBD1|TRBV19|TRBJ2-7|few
TGTGCCAGTAGTATCCTCCGGGACAGTTACTACGAGCAGTACTTC
CASSILRDSYYEQYF
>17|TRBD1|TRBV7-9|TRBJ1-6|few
TGTGCCAGCAGCTGGACGGAGGGACAGAGCTATAATTCACCCCTCCACTTT
CASSWTEGQSYNSPLHF
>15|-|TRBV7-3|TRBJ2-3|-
TGTGCCAGCAGCTTAATGGGACTCCACACAGATACGCAGTATTTT
CASSLMGLHTDTQYF
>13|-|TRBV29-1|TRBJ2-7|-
TGCAGCGTTGAGCGCCTGGCTGATTACGAGCAGTACTTC
CSVERLADYEQYF
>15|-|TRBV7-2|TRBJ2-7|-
TGTGCCAGCAGCCAGCGAGCGGGTCAAGGGAACGAGCAGTACTTC
CASSQRAGQGNEQYF
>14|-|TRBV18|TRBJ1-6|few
TGTGCCAGCTCACCTTCCGGTGACGATTCACCCCTCCACTTT
CASSPSGDDSPLHF
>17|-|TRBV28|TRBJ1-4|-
TGTGCCAGCAGTTTATTGGGGGAAGTTGCAACTAATGAAAAACTGTTTTTT
CASSLLGEVATNEKLFF
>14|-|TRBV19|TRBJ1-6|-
TGTGCCAGTAGTGCCGGGACGGCGAATTCACCCCTCCACTTT
CASSAGTANSPLHF
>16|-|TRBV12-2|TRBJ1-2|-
TGTGCAAGTCAGTTAAGGATAGCAGCATCTAACTATGGCTACACCTTC
CASQLRIAASNYGYTF
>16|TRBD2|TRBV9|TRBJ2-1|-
TGTGCCAGCAGCTTTATAGCGGGAGGAACCTACAATGAGCAGTTCTTC
CASSFIAGGTYNEQFF
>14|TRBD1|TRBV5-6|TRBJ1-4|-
TGTGCCAGCAGCTCCGGGACAGCAGATGAAAAACTGTTTTTT
CASSSGTADEKLFF
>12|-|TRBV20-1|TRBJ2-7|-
TGCAGTGCTAGTGACACCTCCTACGAGCAGTACTTC
CSASDTSYEQYF
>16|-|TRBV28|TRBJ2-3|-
TGTGCCAGCAGTCCCTGGACATTATATGTCACAGATACGCAGTATTTT
CASSPWTLYVTDTQYF
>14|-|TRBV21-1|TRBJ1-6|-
TGTGCCAGCAGCAAAGGAAAATGGAGGCCACCCCTCCACTTT
CASSKGKWRPPLHF
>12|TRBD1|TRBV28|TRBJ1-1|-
TGTGCCAGCATCACCGGGACAGTTGAAGCTTTCTTT
CASITGTVEAFF
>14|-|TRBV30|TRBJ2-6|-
TGTGCCTGGAGTTCGACCCCTGGGGCCAACGTCCTGACTTTC
CAWSSTPGANVLTF
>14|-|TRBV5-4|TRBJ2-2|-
TGTGCCAGCAGCACCGGGACGACCACCGGGGAGCTGTTTTTT
CASSTGTTTGELFF
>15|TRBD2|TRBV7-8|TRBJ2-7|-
TGTGCCAGCAGCTTAGGGACTAGCGGACTATACGAGCAGTACTTC
CASSLGTSGLYEQYF
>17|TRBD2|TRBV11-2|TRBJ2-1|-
TGTGCCAGCAGCCTTCTACGGACTAGCGGGGGATTGGATGAGCAGTTCTTC
CASSLLRTSGGLDEQFF